This T cell receptor (beta chain) was recovered during a study of blood T cell repertoires in COVID-19 (dated by TCRdb to about 2020). Study-level background: Samples covering the acute and convalescent phases of COVID-19 were provided by collaborators in the United States, Italy and Spain. Deeply sampled blood TCRbeta repertoires from subjects exposed to, actively infected with, or recovered from COVID-19 were included in the dataset. The repertoires were made available in a free public database intended to serve as a resource for research on the immune response to SARS-CoV-2. The samples were drawn from two sources: the first 160 participants of the ongoing ImmuneRACE study, and fewer than 1,500 subjects contributed by 6 global collaborators. The material from the prospective study consisted of cDNA or gDNA derived from T cells, B-cell-depleted T cells, or PBMCs. Sample metadata almost always included a de-identified subject ID, COVID-19 status, age in years and sex. HLA class I and class II types, where available, came from metadata supplied by the sample provider rather than from assay-based typing. Study-level results and caveats: The quantity of clinical and demographic metadata differed by source and by participant and was supplied without curation.

The immunoSEQ Assay, a bias-controlled multiplex PCR, was used to amplify TCRbeta CDR3 regions from genomic DNA. As for the original processing: Nucleated cell counts per sample were estimated from amplification of reference gene primers within the assay. To quantify the absolute abundance of each unique TCRbeta CDR3 rearrangement, sequence reads were collapsed and filtered. For each sample, productive Simpson clonality was calculated by taking the square root of Simpson's diversity index across productive rearrangements. Held by TCRdb, this immuneACCESS table contains in-frame sequences only and omits some clones. Under half of the omission traces to an unresolved V gene where checked; the cause of the rest is unknown. For V, J and clone size, that table is used; D and trimming come from the DNA. The sample yields around 290,000 clones; around 90% were counted once. The ten most abundant clones make up 1% to 1.3% of the sample.

The CDR3, from cysteine to phenylalanine, totals 14 residues. Only CDR3 DNA is held: 42 bases, read in frame from base 1. V and J are truncated by 7 bases and 7 bases respectively, leaving an intervening sequence of 19 bases. CDR1 KGHDR and CDR2 SFDVKD were looked up in the germline V gene. A word on this clone: Its antigen is currently not known. No much larger clonotype is one base removed from it; base qualities were not supplied.

In the prospective study, participants were roughly 18 to 95 years old, resided in fewer than 25 geographic areas of the United States, and were enrolled through a virtual design. Cohort assignment in the prospective study relied on participant-reported clinical history from a screening survey and a study questionnaire. For ImmuneRACE Cohort 3, a participant was defined as recovered based on two consecutive negative NP/OP PCR tests, clearance by a healthcare professional, or resolution of symptoms. In the prospective study, whole blood, serum and a nasopharyngeal or oropharyngeal swab were collected from each participant by mobile phlebotomists. Over an approximately 2-month period, participants in the prospective study had the option of providing additional blood draws and questionnaires. Prospective study blood samples were shipped either frozen or at room temperature before DNA extraction.

The sequence is built from TRBV24-1 and TRBJ2-7; no D gene is confidently identified. The receptor was derived from a woman younger than 45 who had recovered from COVID-19. The sequencing sample was made of PBMCs or T cells enriched from blood (not recorded which). The DNA reads as follows: TGTGCCACCAGCGAATCTCGTTCCACTTGGGAGCAGTACTTC. Translated, this gives CATSESRSTWEQYF.